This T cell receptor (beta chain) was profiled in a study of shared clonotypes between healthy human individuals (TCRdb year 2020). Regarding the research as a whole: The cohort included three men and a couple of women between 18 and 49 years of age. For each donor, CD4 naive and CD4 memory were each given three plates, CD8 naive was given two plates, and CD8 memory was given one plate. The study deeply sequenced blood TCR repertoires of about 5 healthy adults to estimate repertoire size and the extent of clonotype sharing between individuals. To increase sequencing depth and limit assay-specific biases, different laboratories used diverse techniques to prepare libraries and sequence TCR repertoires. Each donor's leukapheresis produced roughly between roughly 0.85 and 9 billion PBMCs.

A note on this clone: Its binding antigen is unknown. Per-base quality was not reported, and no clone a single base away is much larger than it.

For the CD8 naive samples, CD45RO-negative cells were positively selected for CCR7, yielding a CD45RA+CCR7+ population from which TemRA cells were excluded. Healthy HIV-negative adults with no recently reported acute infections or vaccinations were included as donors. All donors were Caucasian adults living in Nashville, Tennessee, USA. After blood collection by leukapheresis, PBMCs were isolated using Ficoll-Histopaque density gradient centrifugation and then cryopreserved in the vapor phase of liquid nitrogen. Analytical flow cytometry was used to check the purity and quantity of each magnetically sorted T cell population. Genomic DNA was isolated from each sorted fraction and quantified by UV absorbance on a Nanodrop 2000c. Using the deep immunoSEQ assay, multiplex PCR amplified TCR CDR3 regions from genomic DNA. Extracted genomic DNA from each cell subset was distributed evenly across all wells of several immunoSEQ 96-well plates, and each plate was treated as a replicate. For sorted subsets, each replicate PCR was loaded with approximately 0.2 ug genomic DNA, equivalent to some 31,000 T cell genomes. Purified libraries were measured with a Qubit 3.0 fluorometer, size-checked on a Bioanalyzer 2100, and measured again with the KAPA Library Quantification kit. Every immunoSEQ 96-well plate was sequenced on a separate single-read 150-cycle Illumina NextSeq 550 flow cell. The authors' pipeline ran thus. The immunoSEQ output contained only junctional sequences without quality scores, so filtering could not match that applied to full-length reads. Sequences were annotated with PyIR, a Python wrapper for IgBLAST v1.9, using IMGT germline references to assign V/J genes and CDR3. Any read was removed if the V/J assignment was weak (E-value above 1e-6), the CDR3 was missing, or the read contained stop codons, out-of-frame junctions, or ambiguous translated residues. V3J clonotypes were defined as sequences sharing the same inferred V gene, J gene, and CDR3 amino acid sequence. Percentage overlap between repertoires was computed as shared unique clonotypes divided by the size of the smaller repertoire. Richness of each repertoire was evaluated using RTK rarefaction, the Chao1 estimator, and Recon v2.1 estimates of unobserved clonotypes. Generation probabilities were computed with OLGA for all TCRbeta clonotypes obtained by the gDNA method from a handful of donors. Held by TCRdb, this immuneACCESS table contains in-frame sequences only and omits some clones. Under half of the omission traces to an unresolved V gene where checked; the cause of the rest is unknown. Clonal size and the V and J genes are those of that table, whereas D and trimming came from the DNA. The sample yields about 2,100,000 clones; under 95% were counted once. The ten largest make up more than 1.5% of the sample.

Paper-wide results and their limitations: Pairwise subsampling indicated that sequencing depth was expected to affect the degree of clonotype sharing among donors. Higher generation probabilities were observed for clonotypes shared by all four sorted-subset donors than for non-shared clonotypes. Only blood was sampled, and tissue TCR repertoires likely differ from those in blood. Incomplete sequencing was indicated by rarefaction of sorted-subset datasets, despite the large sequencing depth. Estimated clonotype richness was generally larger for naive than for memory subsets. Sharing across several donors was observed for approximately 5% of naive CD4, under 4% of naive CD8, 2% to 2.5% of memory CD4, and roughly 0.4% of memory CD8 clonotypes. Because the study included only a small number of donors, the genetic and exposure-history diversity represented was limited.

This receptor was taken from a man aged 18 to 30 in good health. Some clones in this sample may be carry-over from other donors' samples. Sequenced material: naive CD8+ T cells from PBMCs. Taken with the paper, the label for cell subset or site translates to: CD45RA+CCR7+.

The CDR3 has the sequence CASSPVQGFGIQYF. Here is the DNA: TGTGCCAGCAGCCCTGTCCAGGGGTTTGGCATTCAGTACTTC. The chain is made from TRBV28 and TRBJ2-4, with TRBD1 tentatively as D gene (6 bases match). V is reduced by 6 bases and J by 9 bases, leaving a spacing of 18 bases between them. Based on the germline V gene, the CDR1 and CDR2 sequences are MDHEN and SYDVKM. Its CDR3 holds 14 amino acids, cysteine through phenylalanine. Of all the DNA, just the CDR3 is kept, 42 bases in frame from base 1.